The 10 T cell receptor beta chains below all came from one sample that was sequenced in a study of molecular identifiers for immune sequencing clone quantification. TCRdb redid the calling of the PCR reads with MiXCR, one entry per CDR3 protein. Found here are about 65,000 distinct CDR3 sequences, approximately 18% of them singletons; the top ten hold around 1.5%. Specimen: naive CD8+ T cells from blood, with Jurkat cell RNA spiked in. Sample subset: FACS-sorted CD8+CD4-CCR7+CD45RA+ naive T cells. The receptors derive from a human donor in good health. Some libraries in this study had Jurkat cell RNA spiked in.

In regard to this clonotype: This could be a read error, since a much larger clone is one nucleotide away. V usage is TRBV5-1 and J usage is TRBJ2-1; 14 bases map to TRBD2. V lost 3 bases, J lost 0 bases, and 8 bases stayed unmatched. Looked up from germline, CDR1 is SGHRS and CDR2 is YFSETQ. The CDR3 is 19 residues long. The CDR3 bases are TGCGCCAGCAGCTGGGGACTAGCGGGAGAGCCCAGCTCCTACAATGAGCAGTTCTTC. Amino acids: CASSWGLAGEPSSYNEQFF.

On this clonotype: One base away lies a much larger clone, so this may be a sequencing read error. The chain employs TRBV12-3 or TRBV12-4 and TRBJ1-1, with D perhaps matching TRBD1 (5 bases). This CDR3 comprises 17 residues. In DNA form, the CDR3 reads TGTGCCAGCAATTTAGCCCGGGGCAGGTCCATGAACACTGAAGCTTTCTTT. Its protein is CASNLARGRSMNTEAFF.

The table lists this clonotype with many counts. The chain is built from TRBV10-3 and TRBJ2-7, with D maybe TRBD2 (5 bases). Trimming took off 3 bases at V and 7 bases at J, with 22 bases between the two ends. Germline V gene sequence: CDR1 ENHRY, CDR2 SYGVKD. CDR3 length equals 16 residues. The CDR3 here is CAISDHQSGTLGEQYF. CDR3 nucleotides: TGTGCCATCAGTGACCACCAAAGCGGAACTCTGGGTGAGCAGTACTTC.

The chain combines TRBV14 with TRBJ2-1, with TRBD2 identical over 8 bases. Germline CDR1 is SGHDN and CDR2 is FVKESK. J was trimmed by 0 bases and V by 4 bases; bases with no gene match: 2. The CDR3 sequence is 15 residues long. The CDR3 spells CASSPLAGSYNEQFF. The CDR3 DNA sequence: TGTGCCAGCAGCCCGCTAGCGGGCTCCTACAATGAGCAGTTCTTC. Looking up the rest from reference TRBV14 and TRBJ2-1 gives the full variable domain: EAGVTQFPSHSVIEKGQTVTLRCDPISGHDNLYWYRRVMGKEIKFLLHFVKESKQDESGMPNNRFLAERTGGTYSTLKVQPAELEDSGVYFCASSPLAGSYNEQFFGPGTRLTVL.

The table lists this clonotype with a few counts. The CDR3 loop reads CASSADPSRPGFYEQYF. As DNA, the CDR3 is TGTGCCAGCAGCGCCGACCCAAGTAGGCCAGGATTCTACGAGCAGTACTTC. The chain recombines TRBV9 with TRBJ2-7, with D uncertain. Germline lookup yields CDR1 SGDLS and CDR2 YYNGEE. V lost 3 bases, J lost 3 bases, and 22 bases lay in between. CDR3 size: 17 residues.

This clonotype was picked up many times. V gene TRBV28 combines with J gene TRBJ2-1; unclear D gene. Trimming took off 5 bases at V and 4 bases at J, with 18 bases between the two ends. The CDR3 runs 16 residues. In germline, CDR1 is MDHEN, CDR2 SYDVKM. CDR3 amino acids: CASSPVAEEAYNEQFF. The DNA for the CDR3 is TGTGCCAGCAGTCCCGTGGCGGAAGAAGCATACAATGAGCAGTTCTTC.

The J gene is TRBJ1-1, the V gene TRBV13; a possible D gene is TRBD1 (5 bases). The CDR3 loop spans 15 amino acids. Per the germline V gene, CDR1 is PRHDT and CDR2 is FYEKMQ (reference sequence). Between the trimmed V and J ends, which lost 4 bases and 7 bases, there was a span of 19 bases. CDR3 in DNA: TGTGCCAGCAGCTCCACGACGGAGGCTCAGGGTGAAGCTTTCTTT. This translates into CASSSTTEAQGEAFF.

This clonotype was seen ten or more times. The chain combines TRBV7-9 with TRBJ2-7, with TRBD2 identical over 10 bases. With 5 bases clipped from V and 3 bases from J, the junction kept 4 bases outside the gene matches. The CDR3 is made up of 14 amino acids. In germline, CDR1 is SEHNR, CDR2 FQNEAQ (reference sequence). The CDR3 loop is CASSPSGSDYEQYF. The CDR3 region has the DNA TGTGCCAGCAGCCCTAGCGGGAGCGACTACGAGCAGTACTTC. Together with reference TRBV7-9 and TRBJ2-7, the CDR3 gives the full variable domain: DTGVSQNPRHKITKRGQNVTFRCDPISEHNRLYWYRQTLGQGPEFLTYFQNEAQLEKSRLLSDRFSAERPKGSFSTLEIQRTEQGDSAMYLCASSPSGSDYEQYFGPGTRLTVT.

In regard to this clonotype: A much larger clone differs by one base, so this may be a read error. V and J are TRBV5-6 and TRBJ2-1; 9 nucleotides line up with TRBD2. This CDR3 contains 15 residues. CDR1 and CDR2 from the germline V gene are SGHDT and YYEEEE. The CDR3 DNA is TGTGCCTGCAGCCCAAGGCCTAGCGGGATTGATGAGCAGTTCTTC. Translating it yields CACSPRPSGIDEQFF.

In this sample, this clonotype turned up many times. The chain recombines TRBV6-6 with TRBJ1-5; D perhaps matches TRBD1 (6 bases). V was shortened by 6 bases and J by 4 bases, with 7 bases between the two germline ends. There are 12 residues in the CDR3. Germline loops: CDR1 MNHNY, CDR2 SVGAGI (reference sequence). The CDR3 sequence is CASSQGNQPQHF. The CDR3 DNA sequence: TGTGCCAGCAGCCAGGGGAATCAGCCCCAGCATTTT.